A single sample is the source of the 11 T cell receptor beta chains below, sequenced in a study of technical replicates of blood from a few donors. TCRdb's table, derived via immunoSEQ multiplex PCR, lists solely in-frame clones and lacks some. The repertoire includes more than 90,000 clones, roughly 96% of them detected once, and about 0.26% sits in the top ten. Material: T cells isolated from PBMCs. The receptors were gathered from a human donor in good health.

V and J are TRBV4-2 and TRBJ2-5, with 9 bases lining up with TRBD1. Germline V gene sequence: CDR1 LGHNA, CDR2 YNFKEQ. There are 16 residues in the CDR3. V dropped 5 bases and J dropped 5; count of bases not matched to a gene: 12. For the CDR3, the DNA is TGTGCCAGCAGCTCTATCCTTCCACAGGGGGCTGAGACCCAGTACTTC. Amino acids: CASSSILPQGAETQYF.

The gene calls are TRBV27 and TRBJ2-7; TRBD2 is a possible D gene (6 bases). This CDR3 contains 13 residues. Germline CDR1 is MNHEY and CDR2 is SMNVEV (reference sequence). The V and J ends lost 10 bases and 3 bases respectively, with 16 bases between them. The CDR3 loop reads CATTPGGNYEQYF. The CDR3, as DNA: TGTGCCACTACACCCGGCGGGAACTACGAGCAGTACTTC.

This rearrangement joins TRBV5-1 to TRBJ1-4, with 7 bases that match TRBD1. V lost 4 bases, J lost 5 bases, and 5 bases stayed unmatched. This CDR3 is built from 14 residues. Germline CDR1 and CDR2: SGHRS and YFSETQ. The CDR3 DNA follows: TGCGCCAGCAGCCCGGGACAGAAGAATGAAAAACTGTTTTTT. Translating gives CASSPGQKNEKLFF.

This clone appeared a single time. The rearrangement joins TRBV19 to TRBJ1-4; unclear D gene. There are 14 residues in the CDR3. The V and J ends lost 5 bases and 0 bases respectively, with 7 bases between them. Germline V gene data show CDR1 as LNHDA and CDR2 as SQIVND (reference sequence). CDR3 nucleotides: TGTGCCAGTAGTGGCGGAGCAACTAATGAAAAACTGTTTTTT. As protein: CASSGGATNEKLFF.

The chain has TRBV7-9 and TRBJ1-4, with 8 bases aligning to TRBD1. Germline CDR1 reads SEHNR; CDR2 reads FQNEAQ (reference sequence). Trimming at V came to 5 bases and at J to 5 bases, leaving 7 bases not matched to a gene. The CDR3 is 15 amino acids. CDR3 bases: TGTGCCAGCAGCGTAAGACAGGGGCCAAATGAAAAACTGTTTTTT. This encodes CASSVRQGPNEKLFF.

The CDR3 reads CASSQDFADYSNQPQHF. The CDR3 DNA sequence: TGCGCCAGCAGCCAAGACTTTGCGGATTATAGCAATCAGCCCCAGCATTTT. This rearrangement joins TRBV4-1 to TRBJ1-5, with D uncertain. The CDR3 sequence is 17 residues long. The V gene's germline CDR1 is MGHRA and CDR2 YSYEKL. The V and J ends lost 0 bases and 0 bases respectively, with 12 bases between them.

The CDR3 DNA reads TGTGCCAGCAGCCCTACAGGGGGCGGTGAAAAACTGTTTTTT. Encoded protein: CASSPTGGGEKLFF. The chain uses TRBV14 and TRBJ1-4; 9 bases are a match to TRBD1. The germline V gene encodes CDR1 SGHDN and CDR2 FVKESK. The CDR3 has 14 amino acids. With V trimmed by 4 bases and J by 7 bases, 4 bases remained unmatched.

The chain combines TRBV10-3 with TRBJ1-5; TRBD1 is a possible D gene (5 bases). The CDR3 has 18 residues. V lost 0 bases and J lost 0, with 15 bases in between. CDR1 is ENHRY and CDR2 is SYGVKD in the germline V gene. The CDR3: CAISESTENSYSNQPQHF. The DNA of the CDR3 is TGTGCCATCAGTGAGTCGACAGAAAATTCGTATAGCAATCAGCCCCAGCATTTT.

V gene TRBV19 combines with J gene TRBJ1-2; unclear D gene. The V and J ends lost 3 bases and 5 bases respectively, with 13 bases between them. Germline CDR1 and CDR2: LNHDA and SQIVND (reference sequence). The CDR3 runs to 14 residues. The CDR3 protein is CASSMGGDIYGYTF. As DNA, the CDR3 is TGTGCCAGTAGTATGGGTGGAGATATTTATGGCTACACCTTC.

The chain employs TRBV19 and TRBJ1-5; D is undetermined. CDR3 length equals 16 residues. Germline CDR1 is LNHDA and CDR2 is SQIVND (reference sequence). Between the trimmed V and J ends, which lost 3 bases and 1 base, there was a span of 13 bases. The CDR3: CASSIVVTYSNQPQHF. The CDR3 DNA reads TGTGCCAGTAGTATCGTTGTGACTTACAGCAATCAGCCCCAGCATTTT.

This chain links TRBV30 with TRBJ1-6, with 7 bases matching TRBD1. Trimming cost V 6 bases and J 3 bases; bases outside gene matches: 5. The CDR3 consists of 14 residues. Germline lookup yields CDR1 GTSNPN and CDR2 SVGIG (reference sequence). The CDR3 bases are TGTGCCTGTACAGGGGCGGGCTATAATTCACCCCTCCACTTT. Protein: CACTGAGYNSPLHF.